The rows below give T cell receptor beta chains drawn from one sample of a study of T cell responses to AZD1222 COVID-19 vaccine. TCRdb keeps only in-frame clones here, not all; method: immunoSEQ multiplex PCR. The data show 120,000 or so clones, 88% seen once. Sequencing used peripheral blood, obtained on day 0 of MenACWY control vaccination. The receptors come from an adult in good health. Each CDR3 is given with its conserved first and last residue. The D gene is left open where the match is weak. Clone size is shown for a subset of rows, as once, few, many or a class of expanded clone.

j_call clone_size d_call v_call cdr3_nt cdr3_aa
TRBJ2-3 - TRBD2 TRBV5-6 TGTGCCAGCAGCTTGGCCGGGCTAGCGGGTCACCCGGGAGCAGATACGCAGTATTTT CASSLAGLAGHPGADTQYF
TRBJ1-2 - TRBD1 TRBV5-1 TGCGCCAGCAGCCCAGGTTCGGACAGGCCCAACTATGGCTACACCTTC CASSPGSDRPNYGYTF
TRBJ2-3 - TRBD2 TRBV6-2/TRBV6-3 TGTGCCAGCAGTTGGGGTCCAGCGGGAGATGAAGATACGCAGTATTTT CASSWGPAGDEDTQYF
TRBJ2-6 - TRBD1 TRBV24-1 TGTGCCACCAGTGATGGGACAGGGGATAAGACTGGGGCCAACGTCCTGACTTTC CATSDGTGDKTGANVLTF
TRBJ2-7 - TRBD2 TRBV5-1 TGCGCCAGCAGCTTGTTCGGTAGCGGGATCAATCACGAGCAGTACTTC CASSLFGSGINHEQYF
TRBJ2-7 - - TRBV6-6 TGTGCCAGCAGTTACTCGGCAGGGGTTACCTACGAGCAGTACTTC CASSYSAGVTYEQYF
TRBJ2-5 - TRBD1 TRBV28 TGTGCCAGCAGCAGGGACAGGGTGACCCAGTACTTC CASSRDRVTQYF
TRBJ2-1 - - TRBV30 TGTGCCTGGAGTGTACTAGAGACCTCATCCCCGTTCTTC CAWSVLETSSPFF
TRBJ2-3 - TRBD2 TRBV5-5 TGTGCCAGCAGCTTGGGTCCCGGGAGGGGCACAGATACGCAGTATTTT CASSLGPGRGTDTQYF
TRBJ2-7 - - TRBV11-2 TGTGCCAGCAGCTCCAGGGTGAGGAGAGTCTACGAGCAGTACTTC CASSSRVRRVYEQYF
TRBJ1-5 once TRBD1 TRBV30 TGTGCCTGGAGCGCGGACAGGGAGTGGCAGCCCCAGCATTTT CAWSADREWQPQHF
TRBJ1-6 - - TRBV19 TGTGCCAGTAGTGACACCATCTCCTATAATTCACCCCTCCACTTT CASSDTISYNSPLHF
TRBJ1-1 - - TRBV4-1 TGCGCCAGCAGCCAAAGGGACATGGGGAACACTGAAGCTTTCTTT CASSQRDMGNTEAFF
TRBJ2-7 once - TRBV7-2 TGTGCCAGCAGCTTTGGGGGGCCCACCCCCCGTTACGAGCAGTACTTC CASSFGGPTPRYEQYF
TRBJ2-2 few - TRBV5-1 TGCGCCAGCGGTTCCACCGGGGAGCTGTTTTTT CASGSTGELFF
TRBJ2-7 - - TRBV10-3 TGTGCCATCAGTGATGAGGGGGTGTACGAGCAGTACTTC CAISDEGVYEQYF
TRBJ1-2 few - TRBV29-1 TGCAGCGTTGCTGCTGGCAGTCATAGAGGCTATGGCTACACCTTC CSVAAGSHRGYGYTF
TRBJ2-3 - TRBD1 TRBV30 TGTGCCTGGAGCCCGACAGGGGAGGTAGATACGCAGTATTTT CAWSPTGEVDTQYF
TRBJ1-1 - - TRBV10-3 TGTGCCGTTCACGGGCAGGCCCGGGGAAACACTGAAGCTTTCTTT CAVHGQARGNTEAFF
TRBJ2-1 - TRBD1 TRBV4-1 TGCGCCAGCAGAGGCACAGGGGCCACATTCAATGAGCAGTTCTTC CASRGTGATFNEQFF
TRBJ2-2 - - TRBV19 TGTGCCAGTAGTATCAAAGGTAGCACCGGGGAGCTGTTTTTT CASSIKGSTGELFF
TRBJ2-6 once - TRBV5-8 TGTGCCAGCAGCTTGGACTCTGGGGCCAACGTCCTGACTTTC CASSLDSGANVLTF
TRBJ2-7 - TRBD1 TRBV7-9 TGTGCCAGCAGGGGGACAGCCAGCAACGAGCAGTACTTC CASRGTASNEQYF
TRBJ2-1 - TRBD2 TRBV5-1 TGCGCCAGCAGCTTGTTGCTAGCGGGAGGGCCAAATGAGCAGTTCTTC CASSLLLAGGPNEQFF
TRBJ2-2 - TRBD2 TRBV2 TGTGCCAGCAGTGAATGGATCCGGCTAGCGGGAGGAGGCACCGGGGAGCTGTTTTTT CASSEWIRLAGGGTGELFF
TRBJ1-1 - - TRBV14 TGTGCCAGCAGCCAACCAACCGGCCAGGGCCCACACTTT CASSQPTGQGPHF
TRBJ1-5 - - TRBV18 TGTGCCAGCTCAGAAAGCGCCAAGCAGCCCCAGCATTTT CASSESAKQPQHF
TRBJ1-4 - - TRBV19 TGTGCCAGTCGCCCCCGGGGTGAAAAACTGTTTTTT CASRPRGEKLFF
TRBJ2-7 few - TRBV28 TGTGCCAGCAGGTCCAGTCTAGCGAAGCACTCCTACGAGCAGTACTTC CASRSSLAKHSYEQYF
TRBJ2-5 - TRBD1 TRBV6-5 TGTGCCAGCAGTTCCCGGGGACAGCCCAAAGAGACCCAGTACTTC CASSSRGQPKETQYF
TRBJ2-1 - - TRBV5-1 TGCGCCAGCAGCTTGCTCCAACAGGGAGATGGCTACAATGAGCAGTTCTTC CASSLLQQGDGYNEQFF
TRBJ1-3 - - TRBV3-1/TRBV3-2 TGTGCCAGCAGCCAGGGAACAGGAAACACCATATATTTT CASSQGTGNTIYF